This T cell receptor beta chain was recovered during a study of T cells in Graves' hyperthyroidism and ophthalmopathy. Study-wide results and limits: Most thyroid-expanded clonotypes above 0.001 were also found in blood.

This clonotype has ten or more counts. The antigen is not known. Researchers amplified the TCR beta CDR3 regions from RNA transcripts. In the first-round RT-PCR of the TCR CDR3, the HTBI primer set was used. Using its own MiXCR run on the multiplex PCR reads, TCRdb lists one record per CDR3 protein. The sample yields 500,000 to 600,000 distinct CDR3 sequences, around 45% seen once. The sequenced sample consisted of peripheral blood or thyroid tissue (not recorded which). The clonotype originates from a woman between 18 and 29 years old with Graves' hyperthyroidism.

CDR3 amino acids: CAISSNDEQYF. The DNA of the CDR3 is TGTGCCATCAGTTCAAATGACGAGCAGTACTTC. The chain carries TRBV10-3 and TRBJ2-7; D call uncertain. Per the germline V gene, CDR1 is ENHRY and CDR2 is SYGVKD. Trimming took 5 bases from V and 5 from J, leaving 7 bases between them. CDR3 length equals 11 residues.